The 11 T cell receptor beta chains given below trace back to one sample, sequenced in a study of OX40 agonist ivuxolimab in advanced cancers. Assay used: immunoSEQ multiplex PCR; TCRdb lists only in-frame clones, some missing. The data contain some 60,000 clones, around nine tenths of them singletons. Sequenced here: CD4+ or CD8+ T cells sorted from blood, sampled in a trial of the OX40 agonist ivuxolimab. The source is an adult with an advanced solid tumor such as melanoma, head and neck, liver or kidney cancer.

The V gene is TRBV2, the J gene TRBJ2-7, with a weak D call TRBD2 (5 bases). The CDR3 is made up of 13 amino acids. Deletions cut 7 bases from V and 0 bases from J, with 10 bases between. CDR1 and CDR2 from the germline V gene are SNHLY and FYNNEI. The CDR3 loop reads CASNGESSYEQYF. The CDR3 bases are TGTGCCAGCAATGGGGAGTCCTCCTACGAGCAGTACTTC.

CDR3 DNA: TGTGCCAGCAGCCCGGCCGAGGTCGATGAAAAACTGTTTTTT. This encodes CASSPAEVDEKLFF. The rearrangement uses TRBV7-9 and TRBJ1-4, with D hard to call. Germline V gene sequence: CDR1 SEHNR, CDR2 FQNEAQ (reference sequence). The CDR3 has 14 residues. The V and J ends lost 5 bases and 6 bases respectively, with 13 bases between them.

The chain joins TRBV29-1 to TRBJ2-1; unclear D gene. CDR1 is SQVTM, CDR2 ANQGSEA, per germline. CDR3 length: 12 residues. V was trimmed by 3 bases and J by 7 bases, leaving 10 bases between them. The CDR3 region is CSVDDDGNEQFF. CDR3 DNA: TGCAGCGTTGATGACGACGGGAATGAGCAGTTCTTC.

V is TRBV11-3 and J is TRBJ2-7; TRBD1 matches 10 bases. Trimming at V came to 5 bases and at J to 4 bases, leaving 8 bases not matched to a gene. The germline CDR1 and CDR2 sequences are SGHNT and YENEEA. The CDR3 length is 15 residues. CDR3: CASSPRQGARYEQYF. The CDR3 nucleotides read TGTGCCAGCAGCCCTAGACAGGGGGCGCGGTACGAGCAGTACTTC. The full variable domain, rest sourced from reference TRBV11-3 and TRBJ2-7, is EAGVVQSPRYKIIEKKQPVAFWCNPISGHNTLYWYLQNLGQGPELLIRYENEEAVDDSQLPKDRFSAERLKGVDSTLKIQPAELGDSAVYLCASSPRQGARYEQYFGPGTRLTVT.

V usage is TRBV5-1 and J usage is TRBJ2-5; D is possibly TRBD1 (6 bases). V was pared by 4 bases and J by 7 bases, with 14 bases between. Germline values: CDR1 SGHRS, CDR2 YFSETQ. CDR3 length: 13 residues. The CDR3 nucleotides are TGCGCCAGCAGCCCCAGACAGGACGGGACCCAGTACTTC. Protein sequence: CASSPRQDGTQYF.

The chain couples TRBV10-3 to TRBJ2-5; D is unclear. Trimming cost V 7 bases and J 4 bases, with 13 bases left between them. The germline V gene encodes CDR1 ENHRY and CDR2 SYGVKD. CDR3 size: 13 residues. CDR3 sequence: CAITASLGETQYF. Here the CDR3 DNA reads TGTGCCATCACCGCCAGCCTGGGAGAGACCCAGTACTTC.

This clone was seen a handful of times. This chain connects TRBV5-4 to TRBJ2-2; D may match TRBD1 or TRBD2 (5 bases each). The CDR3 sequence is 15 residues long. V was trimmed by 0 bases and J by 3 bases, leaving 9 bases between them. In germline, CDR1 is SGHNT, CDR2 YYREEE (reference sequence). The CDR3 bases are TGTGCCAGCAGCTTGGGACGGGGCGACACCGGGGAGCTGTTTTTT. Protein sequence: CASSLGRGDTGELFF.

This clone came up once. The CDR3 loop reads CASSLPPNTGELFF. The CDR3 bases are TGTGCCAGCAGCCTTCCACCGAACACCGGGGAGCTGTTTTTT. The rearrangement uses TRBV5-6 and TRBJ2-2; D is unresolved. Germline assignment: CDR1 SGHDT and CDR2 YYEEEE. The CDR3 length is 14 residues. Trimming removed 4 bases at V and 0 bases at J, with 7 bases between. Full variable domain (outside the CDR3, taken from reference TRBV5-6 and TRBJ2-2): DAGVTQSPTHLIKTRGQQVTLRCSPKSGHDTVSWYQQALGQGPQFIFQYYEEEERQRGNFPDRFSGHQFPNYSSELNVNALLLGDSALYLCASSLPPNTGELFFGEGSRLTVL.

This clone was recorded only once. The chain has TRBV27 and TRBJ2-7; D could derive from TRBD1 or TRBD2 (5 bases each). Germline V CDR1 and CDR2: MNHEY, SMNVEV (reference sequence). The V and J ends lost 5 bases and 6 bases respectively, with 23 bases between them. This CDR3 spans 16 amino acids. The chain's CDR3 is CASSRTTGTERPEQYF. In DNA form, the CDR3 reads TGTGCCAGCAGTCGGACGACTGGGACGGAGCGGCCCGAGCAGTACTTC.

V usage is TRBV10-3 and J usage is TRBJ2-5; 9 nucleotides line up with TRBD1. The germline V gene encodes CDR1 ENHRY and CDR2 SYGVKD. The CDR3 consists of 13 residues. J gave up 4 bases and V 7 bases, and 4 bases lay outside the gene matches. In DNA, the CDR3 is TGTGCCATCACTCCGGGACAGGGAGAGACCCAGTACTTC. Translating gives CAITPGQGETQYF.

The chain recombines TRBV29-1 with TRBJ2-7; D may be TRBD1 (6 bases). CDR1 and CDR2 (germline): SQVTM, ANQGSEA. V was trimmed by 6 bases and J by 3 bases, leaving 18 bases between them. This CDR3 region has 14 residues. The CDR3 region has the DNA TGCAGCGTCTCGGAGACAGGCTTGGTCTACGAGCAGTACTTC. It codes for CSVSETGLVYEQYF.